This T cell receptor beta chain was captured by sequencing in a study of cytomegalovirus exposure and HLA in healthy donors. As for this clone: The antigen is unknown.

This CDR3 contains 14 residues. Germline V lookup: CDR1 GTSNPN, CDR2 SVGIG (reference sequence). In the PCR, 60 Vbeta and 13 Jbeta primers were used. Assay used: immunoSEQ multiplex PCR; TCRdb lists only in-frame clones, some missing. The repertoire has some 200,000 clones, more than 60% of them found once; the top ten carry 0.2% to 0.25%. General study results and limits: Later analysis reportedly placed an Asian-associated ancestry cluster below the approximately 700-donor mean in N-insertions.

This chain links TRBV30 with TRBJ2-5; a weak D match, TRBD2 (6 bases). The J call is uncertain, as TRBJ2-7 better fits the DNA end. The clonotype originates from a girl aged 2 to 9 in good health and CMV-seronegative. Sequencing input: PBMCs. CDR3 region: CAWRRGIKSYEQYF. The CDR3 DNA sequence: TGTGCCTGGAGGCGCGGGATCAAATCCTACGAGCAGTACTTC.